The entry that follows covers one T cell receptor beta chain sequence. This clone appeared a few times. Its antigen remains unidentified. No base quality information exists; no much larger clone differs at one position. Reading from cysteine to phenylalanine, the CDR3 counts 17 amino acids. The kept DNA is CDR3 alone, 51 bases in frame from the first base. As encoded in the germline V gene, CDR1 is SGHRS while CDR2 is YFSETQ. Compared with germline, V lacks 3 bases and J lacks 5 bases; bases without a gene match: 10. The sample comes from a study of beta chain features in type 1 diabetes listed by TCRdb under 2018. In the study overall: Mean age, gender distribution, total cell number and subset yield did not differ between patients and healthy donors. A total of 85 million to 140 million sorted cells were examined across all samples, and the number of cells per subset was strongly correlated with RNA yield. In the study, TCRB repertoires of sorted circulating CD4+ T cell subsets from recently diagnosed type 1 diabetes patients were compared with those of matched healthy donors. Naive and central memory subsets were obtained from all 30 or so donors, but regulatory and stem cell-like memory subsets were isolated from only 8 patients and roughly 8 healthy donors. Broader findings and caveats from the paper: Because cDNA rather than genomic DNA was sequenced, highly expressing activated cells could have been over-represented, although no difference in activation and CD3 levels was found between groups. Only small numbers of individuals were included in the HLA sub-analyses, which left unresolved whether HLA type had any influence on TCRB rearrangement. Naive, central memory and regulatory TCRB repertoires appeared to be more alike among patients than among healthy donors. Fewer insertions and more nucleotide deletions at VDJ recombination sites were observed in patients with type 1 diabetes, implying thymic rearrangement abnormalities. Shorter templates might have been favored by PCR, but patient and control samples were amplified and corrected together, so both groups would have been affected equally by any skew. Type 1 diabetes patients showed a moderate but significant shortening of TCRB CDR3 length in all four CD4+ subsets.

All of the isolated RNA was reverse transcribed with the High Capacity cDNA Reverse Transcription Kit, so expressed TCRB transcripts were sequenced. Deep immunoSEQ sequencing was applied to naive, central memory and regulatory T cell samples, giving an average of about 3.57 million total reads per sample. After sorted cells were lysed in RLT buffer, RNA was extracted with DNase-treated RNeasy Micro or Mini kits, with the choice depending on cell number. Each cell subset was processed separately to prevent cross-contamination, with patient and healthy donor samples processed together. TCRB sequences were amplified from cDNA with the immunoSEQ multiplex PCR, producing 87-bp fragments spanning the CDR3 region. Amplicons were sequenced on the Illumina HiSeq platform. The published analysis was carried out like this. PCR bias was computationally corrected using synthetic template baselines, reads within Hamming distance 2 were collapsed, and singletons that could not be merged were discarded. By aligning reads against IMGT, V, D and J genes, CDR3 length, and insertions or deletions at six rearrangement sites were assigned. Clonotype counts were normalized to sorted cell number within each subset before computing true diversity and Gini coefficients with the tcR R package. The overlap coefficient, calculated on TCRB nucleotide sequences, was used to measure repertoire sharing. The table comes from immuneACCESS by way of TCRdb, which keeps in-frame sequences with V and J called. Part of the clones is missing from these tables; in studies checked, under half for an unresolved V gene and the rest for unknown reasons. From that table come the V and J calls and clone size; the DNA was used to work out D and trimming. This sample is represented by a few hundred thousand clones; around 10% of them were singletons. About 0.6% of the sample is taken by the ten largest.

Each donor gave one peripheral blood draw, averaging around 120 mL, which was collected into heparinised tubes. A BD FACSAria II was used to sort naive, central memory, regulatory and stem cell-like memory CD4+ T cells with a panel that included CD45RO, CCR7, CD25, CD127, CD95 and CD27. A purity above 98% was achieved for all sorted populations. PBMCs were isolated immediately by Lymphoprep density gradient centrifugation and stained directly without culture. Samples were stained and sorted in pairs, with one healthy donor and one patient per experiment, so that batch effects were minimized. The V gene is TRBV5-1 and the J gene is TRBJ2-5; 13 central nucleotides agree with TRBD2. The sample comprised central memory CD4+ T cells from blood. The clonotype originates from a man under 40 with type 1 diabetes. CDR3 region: CASSSRTSGSLGETQYF. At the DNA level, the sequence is TGCGCCAGCAGCTCCCGGACTAGCGGGAGCCTAGGGGAGACCCAGTACTTC.